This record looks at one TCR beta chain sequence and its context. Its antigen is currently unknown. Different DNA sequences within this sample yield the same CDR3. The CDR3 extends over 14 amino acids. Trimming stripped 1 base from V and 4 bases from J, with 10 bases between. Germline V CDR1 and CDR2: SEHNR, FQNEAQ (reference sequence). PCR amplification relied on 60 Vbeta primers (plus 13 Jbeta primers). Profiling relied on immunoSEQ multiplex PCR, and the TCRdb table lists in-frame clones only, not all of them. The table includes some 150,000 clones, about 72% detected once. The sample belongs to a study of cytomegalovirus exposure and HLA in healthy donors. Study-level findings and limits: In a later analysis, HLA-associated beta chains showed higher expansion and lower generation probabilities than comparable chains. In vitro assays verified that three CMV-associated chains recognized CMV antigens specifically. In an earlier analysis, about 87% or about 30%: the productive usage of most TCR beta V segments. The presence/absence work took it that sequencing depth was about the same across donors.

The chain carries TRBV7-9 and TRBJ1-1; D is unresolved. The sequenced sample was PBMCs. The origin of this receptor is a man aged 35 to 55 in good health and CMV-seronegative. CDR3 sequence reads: CASSLGGRGTEAFF. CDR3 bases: TGTGCCAGCAGCTTAGGGGGTCGGGGCACTGAAGCTTTCTTT.